These 20 T cell receptor beta chains came from one sample sequenced in a study of blood T cell repertoires in COVID-19. Assay used: immunoSEQ multiplex PCR; TCRdb lists only in-frame clones, some missing. This sample carries around 100,000 clones, about 89% of them seen once, and the ten largest clones take around 7.4%. Sequencing was performed on peripheral blood. The receptors were sampled from a human donor with acute or convalescent COVID-19. The donor label of this sample is uncertain.

This sequence joins TRBV5-1 and TRBJ2-7; 8 nucleotides line up with TRBD1. The germline gives CDR1 SGHRS, CDR2 YFSETQ. The CDR3 length is 14 residues. Unmatched junction bases numbered 9, after V lost 5 bases and J lost 5 bases. The CDR3 loop reads CASRPTGAFDEQYF. DNA of the CDR3: TGCGCCAGCAGACCGACAGGGGCATTTGACGAGCAGTACTTC.

This clone was seen a single time. V is TRBV4-1 and J is TRBJ2-7; possibly TRBD2 for D (7 bases). With 4 bases removed from V and 0 bases from J, the gap between germline ends came to 19 bases. The CDR3 consists of 17 residues. Per the germline V gene, CDR1 is MGHRA and CDR2 is YSYEKL. CDR3 loop: CASSPRGGGASSYEQYF. CDR3 DNA: TGCGCCAGCAGCCCACGGGGCGGGGGCGCTAGCTCCTACGAGCAGTACTTC.

The V and J genes are TRBV29-1 and TRBJ2-7; no clear D. The germline gives CDR1 SQVTM, CDR2 ANQGSEA. The CDR3 sequence is 13 residues long. V gave up 7 bases and J gave up 1 base, with 14 bases separating them. CDR3 DNA: TGCAGCGCGGTCGCGGCAGCATCCTACGAGCAGTACTTC. The encoded protein is CSAVAAASYEQYF.

The chain employs TRBV27 and TRBJ2-7; maybe TRBD1 (6 bases). The CDR3 is 17 residues long. CDR1 MNHEY and CDR2 SMNVEV come from the germline V gene (reference sequence). Deletions cut 7 bases from V and 3 bases from J, with 25 bases between. In nucleotides, the CDR3 is TGTGCCAGCACCTTCCCGAGGGGGTGGAAGAACGACTACGAGCAGTACTTC. Translated, it gives CASTFPRGWKNDYEQYF.

This clone was detected only once. This rearrangement joins TRBV3-1 (or the pseudogene TRBV3-2) to TRBJ2-1; D might be TRBD2 (6 bases). CDR1 and CDR2 from the germline V gene are LGHDT and YNNKEL (reference sequence). The V gene lost 4 bases and the J gene lost 8 bases, with 15 bases spanning the gap. This CDR3 region has 14 residues. CDR3 protein: CASSLAAHRDEQFF. The CDR3 DNA reads TGTGCCAGCAGCCTAGCGGCCCACCGAGATGAGCAGTTCTTC.

The rearrangement uses TRBV9 and TRBJ1-2; tentatively, D is TRBD1 (6 bases). The V and J ends lost 0 bases and 0 bases respectively, with 12 bases between them. The CDR3 length is 16 residues. Germline values: CDR1 SGDLS, CDR2 YYNGEE. The CDR3 loop is CASSVGTGTANYGYTF. The CDR3 DNA is TGTGCCAGCAGCGTAGGTACAGGGACGGCTAACTATGGCTACACCTTC. Together with reference TRBV9 and TRBJ1-2, the CDR3 gives the full variable domain: DSGVTQTPKHLITATGQRVTLRCSPRSGDLSVYWYQQSLDQGLQFLIQYYNGEERAKGNILERFSAQQFPDLHSELNLSSLELGDSALYFCASSVGTGTANYGYTFGSGTRLTVV.

V and J are TRBV5-1 and TRBJ2-3, with 7 positions matching TRBD1. The CDR3 is 14 residues long. Looked up from germline, CDR1 is SGHRS and CDR2 is YFSETQ. V shed 3 bases, J shed 2 bases, and the junction held 3 bases outside the gene matches. The CDR3 region has the DNA TGCGCCAGCAGCTCGGGACAGACCACAGATACGCAGTATTTT. The encoded protein is CASSSGQTTDTQYF.

This rearrangement joins TRBV9 to TRBJ2-1; TRBD1 aligns across 8 bases. Unmatched junction bases numbered 6, after V lost 0 bases and J lost 4 bases. CDR1 is SGDLS and CDR2 is YYNGEE in the germline V gene. This CDR3 is built from 16 residues. CDR3 loop: CASSVDARDRYNEQFF. The CDR3 DNA reads as TGTGCCAGCAGCGTAGACGCCCGGGACAGGTACAATGAGCAGTTCTTC.

The V and J genes are TRBV5-1 and TRBJ1-5, with D tentatively TRBD1 (5 bases). Per germline, CDR1 SGHRS and CDR2 YFSETQ. V gave up 2 bases and J gave up 3 bases, with 12 bases separating them. CDR3 length: 15 residues. CDR3 coding DNA: TGCGCCAGCAGCTTCCAGGGCCTTAACAATCAGCCCCAGCATTTT. Its protein product is CASSFQGLNNQPQHF.

This chain connects TRBV7-2 to TRBJ1-6; 7 nucleotides line up with TRBD1. Trimming at V came to 1 base and at J to 6 bases, leaving 12 bases not matched to a gene. The CDR3 runs to 18 residues. Germline V CDR1 and CDR2: SGHTA, FQGNSA. CDR3 sequence: CASSLGNRGVVSNSPLHF. In DNA form, the CDR3 reads TGTGCCAGCAGCTTAGGAAACAGGGGAGTTGTTTCTAATTCACCCCTCCACTTT.

J is TRBJ2-5 and V is TRBV2, with 10 nucleotides matching TRBD1. The J segment lost 7 bases and the V segment lost 10 bases, leaving 18 bases of the junction unmatched. From germline, CDR1 is SNHLY and CDR2 FYNNEI. CDR3 length: 16 residues. The CDR3 DNA follows: TGTGCCACCAACCCTCGACAGGGGGCGACCGGTTTGACCCAGTACTTC. This codes for CATNPRQGATGLTQYF.

This chain uses TRBV3-1 (or the pseudogene TRBV3-2) with TRBJ1-1, with TRBD1 as a possible D gene (5 bases). Germline CDR1 and CDR2: LGHDT and YNNKEL (reference sequence). The V and J ends lost 1 base and 1 base respectively, with 10 bases between them. The CDR3 consists of 15 residues. CDR3 coding DNA: TGTGCCAGCAGCCAAGGGCCAGGGCGGAACACTGAAGCTTTCTTT. Translated, it gives CASSQGPGRNTEAFF.

The chain links TRBV28 to TRBJ1-2, with D possibly TRBD1 on 5 matching bases. Germline CDR1 is MDHEN and CDR2 is SYDVKM. V gave up 6 bases and J gave up 8 bases, with 16 bases separating them. This CDR3 spans 13 amino acids. The CDR3 coding sequence is TGTGCCAGCAGCACGAGCAGGGCGAGGGGCTACACCTTC. This sequence encodes CASSTSRARGYTF.

J is TRBJ2-7 and V is TRBV6-5; 8 nucleotides line up with TRBD1. Per the germline V gene, CDR1 is MNHEY and CDR2 is SVGAGI. After removal of 3 bases from V and 3 bases from J, the junction contained 4 bases not matched to a gene. The CDR3 consists of 14 residues. CDR3 in DNA: TGTGCCAGCAGTTATATGGACAGGGACTACGAGCAGTACTTC. Amino acid sequence: CASSYMDRDYEQYF.

This rearrangement joins TRBV5-5 to TRBJ1-5, with 7 bases lining up with TRBD1. The CDR3 length is 16 residues. Germline-derived CDR1 and CDR2 are SGHKS and YYEKEE (reference sequence). The V gene end was trimmed by 5 bases and the J gene end by 4 bases; junction bases not matched to a gene: 12. This CDR3 reads CASSFFTGDPNQPQHF. The CDR3 DNA follows: TGTGCCAGCAGTTTTTTCACAGGGGATCCTAATCAGCCCCAGCATTTT.

The V call is TRBV28, the J call TRBJ1-5; D is uncertain. V was trimmed by 5 bases and J by 0 bases, leaving 11 bases between them. The germline V gene has CDR1 MDHEN and CDR2 SYDVKM. This CDR3 contains 15 residues. The CDR3 DNA follows: TGTGCCAGCAGTCCCCCCCTATATAGCAATCAGCCCCAGCATTTT. This sequence encodes CASSPPLYSNQPQHF.

J is TRBJ1-6 and V is TRBV28; 8 bases are shared with TRBD1. The CDR3 runs 20 residues. CDR1 and CDR2 from the germline V gene are MDHEN and SYDVKM. V lost 5 bases and J lost 0; bases outside the gene matches: 15. The CDR3 DNA sequence: TGTGCCAGCAGTAACCTGGGGACAGGCCAAAGAAGCTCCTATAATTCACCCCTCCACTTT. The encoded protein is CASSNLGTGQRSSYNSPLHF.

V is TRBV6-5 and J is TRBJ1-2; possibly TRBD1 for D (6 bases). There are 16 residues in the CDR3. Trimming left V 0 bases short and J 4 bases short, with 15 bases between. The germline V gene has CDR1 MNHEY and CDR2 SVGAGI. The CDR3 here is CASSYSTKGEGYGYTF. CDR3 DNA: TGTGCCAGCAGTTACTCGACTAAGGGGGAGGGCTATGGCTACACCTTC.

The V and J genes are TRBV3-1 (or the pseudogene TRBV3-2) and TRBJ2-3; TRBD2 aligns across 7 bases. The V gene end was trimmed by 4 bases and the J gene end by 8 bases; junction bases not matched to a gene: 3. The CDR3 loop spans 12 amino acids. Per the germline V gene, CDR1 is LGHDT and CDR2 is YNNKEL (reference sequence). CDR3 DNA: TGTGCCAGCAGCCGAGCTAGCGGTACGCAGTATTTT. It is translated as CASSRASGTQYF.

The rearrangement uses TRBV6-4 and TRBJ1-2, with 9 bases aligning to TRBD1. Per the germline V gene, CDR1 is MRHNA and CDR2 is SNTAGT. The CDR3 length is 16 residues. With V trimmed by 3 bases and J by 8 bases, 13 bases remained unmatched. The CDR3 nucleotides are TGTGCCAGCAGTGATTCTCCCGGACAGGGGCTTTTGGGCTACACCTTC. It translates to CASSDSPGQGLLGYTF.